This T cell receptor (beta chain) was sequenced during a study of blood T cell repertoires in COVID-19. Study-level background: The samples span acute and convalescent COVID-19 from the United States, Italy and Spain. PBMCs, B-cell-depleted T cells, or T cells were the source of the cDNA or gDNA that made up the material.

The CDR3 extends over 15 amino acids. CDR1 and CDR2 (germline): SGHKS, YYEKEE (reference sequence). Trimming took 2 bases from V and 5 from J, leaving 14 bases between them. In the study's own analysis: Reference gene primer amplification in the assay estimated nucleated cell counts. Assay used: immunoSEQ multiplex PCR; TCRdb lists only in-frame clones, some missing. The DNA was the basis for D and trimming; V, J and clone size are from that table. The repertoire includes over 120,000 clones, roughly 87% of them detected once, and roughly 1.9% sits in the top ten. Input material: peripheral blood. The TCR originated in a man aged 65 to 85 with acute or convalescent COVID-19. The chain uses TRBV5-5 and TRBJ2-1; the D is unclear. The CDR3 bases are TGTGCCAGCAGCTTCCAGCCGTTGAGGCACAATGAGCAGTTCTTC. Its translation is CASSFQPLRHNEQFF.